These 2 T cell receptor beta chains originate from one sample sequenced in a study of cytomegalovirus exposure and HLA in healthy donors. The PCR was carried out with 60 Vbeta primers and 13 Jbeta primers. Assay: immunoSEQ multiplex PCR; the TCRdb copy retains only in-frame clones and omits some. Of 140,000 to 150,000 clones in the sample, 77% were seen once. Sequencing was carried out using PBMCs. These receptors originate from a male donor in good health and CMV-seronegative.

This clone was detected only a few times. The chain uses TRBV7-2 and TRBJ1-2; 9 bases match TRBD1. Per germline, CDR1 SGHTA and CDR2 FQGNSA. Trimming at V came to 2 bases and at J to 4 bases, leaving 5 bases not matched to a gene. This CDR3 has 15 residues. CDR3 sequence reads: CASSLTGGEAYGYTF. CDR3 nucleotide sequence: TGTGCCAGCAGCTTAACAGGGGGCGAAGCCTATGGCTACACCTTC.

The chain couples TRBV27 to TRBJ2-1, with D uncertain. V lost 2 bases and J 7 bases, leaving 9 bases between the germline ends. The germline V gene encodes CDR1 MNHEY and CDR2 SMNVEV (reference sequence). This CDR3 has 13 amino acids. CDR3 region: CASSLSLQNEQFF. For the CDR3, the DNA is TGTGCCAGCAGTTTAAGTCTACAGAATGAGCAGTTCTTC.